The clone carrying this T cell receptor (beta chain) was detected a few times. This specimen comes from a study of blood T cell repertoires in COVID-19. Turning to the study itself: T cells, B-cell-depleted T cells, or PBMCs supplied cDNA or gDNA.

The CDR3 contains 16 residues. Everyone who took part was roughly 18 to 100 years old, and they came from about 23 US areas. In the original processing: Estimation of nucleated cell counts was performed using reference gene primer amplification. TCRdb's copy holds only in-frame clones and misses some; the assay was immunoSEQ multiplex PCR. V and J calls and clone size come straight from that table; D and trimming were deduced from the DNA. The table includes 290,000 or so clones, roughly 80% detected once. The sample taken for sequencing was PBMCs or T cells enriched from blood (not recorded which). The TCR sequence derives from a man aged 35 to 55 who had been exposed to COVID-19. The V and J genes are TRBV21-1 and TRBJ2-1; TRBD2 is the table's D call and was not checked against the DNA. TRBV21-1 counts as a pseudogene. CDR3: CASSNALEDLAHEQFF. DNA for the CDR3: TGTGCCAGCAGCAACGCCCTTGAGGACCTAGCACATGAGCAGTTCTTC.